The rows below give T cell receptor beta chains drawn from one sample of a study of blood T cell repertoires in COVID-19. Profiled with immunoSEQ multiplex PCR; TCRdb holds only in-frame clones, not every one. The data hold around 150,000 clones, with around 85% observed a single time. Sequenced: peripheral blood. These receptors all stem from a human donor with acute or convalescent COVID-19. The donor label of this sample is uncertain. The CDR3 runs from the conserved cysteine through the conserved F or W. A D gene is named only where the DNA matches it firmly. Rows may omit the clone size; those that give it use once, few, many or a size class.

>TRBJ2-2|TRBV7-9|.|.
CASSPNFSGVGELFF
TGTGCCAGCAGCCCAAACTTTAGCGGTGTCGGGGAGCTGTTTTTT
>TRBJ1-3|TRBV7-7|.|.
CASSPGTTGNTIYF
TGTGCCAGCAGCCCTGGGACTACCGGAAACACCATATATTTT
>TRBJ1-6|TRBV5-6|.|.
CASSNSGQAYNSPLHF
TGTGCCAGCAGCAATTCCGGACAAGCCTATAATTCACCCCTCCACTTT
>TRBJ1-3|TRBV4-1|.|.
CASSPGIRGNTIYF
TGCGCCAGCAGCCCAGGGATACGTGGAAACACCATATATTTT
>TRBJ1-4|TRBV28|TRBD1|.
CASRETSGTGIEKLFF
TGTGCCAGCAGGGAAACCTCCGGGACAGGGATAGAAAAACTGTTTTTT
>TRBJ1-5|TRBV5-5|.|.
CASSSQGNQPQHF
TGTGCCAGCAGCTCGCAGGGCAATCAGCCCCAGCATTTT
>TRBJ1-1|TRBV11-2|TRBD1|.
CASSLKGGNTEAFF
TGTGCCAGCAGCTTAAAAGGGGGCAACACTGAAGCTTTCTTT
>TRBJ1-2|TRBV19|TRBD1|.
CASTHPGQGNYGYTF
TGTGCCAGTACCCATCCGGGACAGGGAAACTATGGCTACACCTTC
>TRBJ2-7|TRBV27|TRBD1|once
CASSPWGQGAREQYF
TGTGCCAGCAGTCCGTGGGGACAGGGGGCACGGGAGCAGTACTTC
>TRBJ2-2|TRBV7-9|.|.
CASSVTGNTGELFF
TGTGCCAGCAGCGTTACAGGGAACACCGGGGAGCTGTTTTTT
>TRBJ1-2|TRBV19|.|.
CASSMRRAVANYGYTF
TGTGCCAGTAGTATGAGGCGGGCAGTCGCTAACTATGGCTACACCTTC
>TRBJ2-5|TRBV7-9|TRBD2|few
CASSSPSGGDLLQETQYF
TGTGCCAGCAGTTCCCCTAGCGGGGGGGACCTCTTACAAGAGACCCAGTACTTC
>TRBJ1-5|TRBV18|.|few
CASSQGGASNQPQHF
TGTGCCAGCTCGCAAGGAGGGGCGAGCAATCAGCCCCAGCATTTT
>TRBJ2-5|TRBV12-5|.|.
CASGLYPLEGAWETQYF
TGTGCTAGTGGTTTGTACCCCCTGGAGGGGGCTTGGGAGACCCAGTACTTC
>TRBJ1-3|TRBV9|TRBD1|.
CASSDRGSTIYF
TGTGCCAGCAGCGACAGGGGGTCCACCATATATTTT
>TRBJ1-5|TRBV24-1|.|few
CATSEVTVNQPQHF
TGTGCCACCAGTGAGGTGACAGTAAATCAGCCCCAGCATTTT
>TRBJ2-1|TRBV28|TRBD2|few
CASSFGLAGPTKFF
TGTGCCAGCAGTTTTGGACTAGCGGGACCAACCAAGTTCTTC
>TRBJ2-1|TRBV10-3|.|few
CAISEGARFWRGTGAGGNEQFF
TGTGCCATCAGCGAGGGGGCCCGCTTCTGGCGGGGGACGGGAGCTGGGGGGAATGAGCAGTTCTTC
>TRBJ1-2|TRBV15|TRBD1|.
CATSRGTGGYGYTF
TGTGCCACCAGCAGAGGGACAGGGGGCTATGGCTACACCTTC
>TRBJ1-2|TRBV11-2|.|once
CASSLAGAGGYTF
TGTGCCAGCAGCTTAGCAGGGGCTGGTGGCTACACCTTC
>TRBJ1-2|TRBV7-2|TRBD1|.
CASTQDWDRGLSGYTF
TGTGCCAGCACCCAAGACTGGGACAGGGGGTTGTCTGGCTACACCTTC
>TRBJ2-5|TRBV4-1|TRBD1|.
CASSPGTGYQETQYF
TGCGCCAGCAGCCCCGGGACAGGGTACCAAGAGACCCAGTACTTC